This TCR beta chain stems from a study of shared clonotypes between healthy human individuals. For the study at large: The plates for each donor numbered three CD4 naive, three CD4 memory, two CD8 naive and one CD8 memory.

Assay execution took place at the deep level. Replicate PCRs run on sorted subsets employed 150 to 250 ng DNA, approximately 30,000 T cell genomes. The method was immunoSEQ multiplex PCR; TCRdb's version includes in-frame clones alone and lacks a portion of them. The sample contains under 700,000 clones, about 95% of which appear only once. Terminally differentiated effector memory CD45RA+ cells were left out of the naive CD8 fraction, which was CD45RO-negative and positively selected for CCR7. Nashville, Tennessee was home to all donors, who were Caucasian adults. The source of this sequence is a woman in her twenties or thirties in good health. Specimen: naive CD8+ T cells sorted from blood.

The DNA for the CDR3 is TGTGCCAGCATCCCCCGGGCCTACCGTGGGGAGACCCAGTACTTC. It specifies CASIPRAYRGETQYF. The chain is built from TRBV7-2 and TRBJ2-5; D is unclear. CDR1 and CDR2 from the germline V gene are SGHTA and FQGNSA. V was pared by 7 bases and J by 5 bases, with 20 bases between. This CDR3 comprises 15 residues.